The TCR beta chain described here comes from a study of OX40 agonist ivuxolimab in advanced cancers. Points from the study as a whole: Clonal expansion among partial responders at 0.1-3.0 mg/kg ranked near the lowest. Clonal expansion by week 6 occurred in CD4+ and CD8+ blood T cells (at 0.1 to 3.0 mg/kg).

This table comes from immunoSEQ multiplex PCR, and its TCRdb copy is limited to in-frame clones, with some not included. Seen here are 70,000 to 80,000 clones, around nine tenths observed once, and the top ten hold 0.86%. With respect to this clone: The antigen is not known.

The V and J ends lost 2 bases and 1 base, in that order; junction bases with no gene match: 6. The germline V gene has CDR1 MNHEY and CDR2 SMNVEV (reference sequence). The CDR3 covers 16 residues. The starting material was CD4+ or CD8+ T cells sorted from blood, obtained in a trial of the OX40 agonist ivuxolimab. The rearrangement links TRBV27 to TRBJ2-7, with 9 bases identical to TRBD2. This receptor was obtained from an adult with an advanced solid tumor such as melanoma, head and neck, liver or kidney cancer. The CDR3 reads CASSLKGAGGSYEQYF. CDR3 DNA: TGTGCCAGCAGTTTAAAAGGAGCGGGAGGTTCCTACGAGCAGTACTTC.